A selection of T cell receptor beta chains follows, all from one sample in a study of blood T cell repertoires in COVID-19. Sequencing used immunoSEQ multiplex PCR; TCRdb keeps in-frame clones, though not all of them. Counted here are about 270,000 clones, roughly 87% occurring once; the ten biggest clones make up roughly 15%. The source material was peripheral blood. These receptors all stem from a human donor in a cohort sampled during active COVID-19. CDR3s include the opening cysteine and the closing phenylalanine or tryptophan. Each record gives: V gene, J gene, CDR3 length, D gene, CDR3 protein. A D gene is named only where the DNA matches it firmly.

TRBV27	TRBJ2-1	13	TRBD2	CATRLAGANEQFF
TRBV3-1/TRBV3-2	TRBJ2-7	20	-	CASSQETNRVRSRGTYEQYF
TRBV7-9	TRBJ1-1	15	TRBD1	CASSPRRTGNTEAFF
TRBV19	TRBJ1-6	14	TRBD1	CASSTTGGDSPLHF
TRBV6-5	TRBJ1-1	14	-	CASVQGRGNTEAFF
TRBV28	TRBJ2-2	12	-	CASTRMAGELFF
TRBV20-1	TRBJ2-5	11	-	CSASWEVTQYF
TRBV19	TRBJ1-2	14	-	CASSILGEKDGYTF
TRBV19	TRBJ2-6	18	-	CASSIPAGRHSGANVLTF
TRBV19	TRBJ2-3	15	-	CASSDQTGAQFTQYF
TRBV7-8	TRBJ1-2	15	-	CASSLGPWGDGGYTF
TRBV6-1	TRBJ2-3	18	-	CASSEAHKRGWSTDTQYF
TRBV4-1	TRBJ1-1	11	-	CARNTNTEAFF
TRBV5-5	TRBJ1-5	13	-	CASSLGGSQPQHF
TRBV5-4	TRBJ2-5	16	-	CASSGPGDRVRETQYF
TRBV19	TRBJ2-1	16	TRBD1	CASSIGDSRYYNEQFF
TRBV6-2/TRBV6-3	TRBJ2-1	15	TRBD2	CASTPLGEGRYEQFF
TRBV27	TRBJ1-3	15	-	CASSLDRRTGNTIYF
TRBV7-3	TRBJ2-7	15	TRBD2	CASSRTSAGFYEQYF
TRBV5-1	TRBJ2-1	16	TRBD2	CASSLVGGLPQSEQFF
TRBV29-1	TRBJ1-2	15	-	CSVNPGPSANYGYTF
TRBV19	TRBJ1-2	15	-	CASSIGPRVAYGYTF
TRBV11-2	TRBJ2-1	15	TRBD2	CASRFSGTSRNEQFF
TRBV12-3/TRBV12-4	TRBJ1-1	13	-	CASSSSNRRVAFF
TRBV6-6	TRBJ1-6	12	-	CASRFVDSPLHF
TRBV7-2	TRBJ2-6	18	TRBD2	CASSSPGGRASGANVLTF
TRBV20-1	TRBJ2-7	14	-	CSASSPQRDYEQYF
TRBV5-4	TRBJ2-7	14	-	CASSPRTGSYEQYF
TRBV7-9	TRBJ2-1	18	TRBD2	CASSPGLAGGPSGNEQFF
TRBV7-6	TRBJ2-2	15	-	CASSRQLLNTGELFF
TRBV4-3	TRBJ2-1	19	TRBD2	CASSQDPPRLAGGFNEQFF
TRBV5-1	TRBJ2-2	16	-	CASSLLQELNTGELFF
TRBV28	TRBJ1-1	13	-	CASSTGGIPKAFF
TRBV20-1	TRBJ1-4	15	-	CSASSPGKSNEKLFF
TRBV5-6	TRBJ2-7	14	TRBD2	CASSTGGGLYEQYF